A selection of T cell receptor beta chains follows, all from one sample in a study of T cells in Graves' hyperthyroidism and ophthalmopathy. Via MiXCR, TCRdb re-called the multiplex PCR reads, giving one row per CDR3 protein. The repertoire holds 500,000 to 650,000 distinct CDR3 sequences, with around 15% as singletons. The sample comprised blood. Source of these receptors: a woman aged 45-60 years with Graves' ophthalmopathy. CDR3s include the opening cysteine and the closing phenylalanine or tryptophan. Each record gives: clone size, D gene, V gene, J gene, CDR3 protein, CDR3 DNA. A D gene is named only where the DNA matches it firmly. Size values are once, few and many counts, or a class for expanded clones, and some rows have none.

>.|TRBD1|TRBV12-3/TRBV12-4|TRBJ1-4
CASSYPRTGGDEKLFF
TGTGCCAGCAGTTACCCGCGGACAGGGGGGGATGAAAAACTGTTTTTT
>few|TRBD1|TRBV30|TRBJ2-7
CAWSGTAYEQYF
TGTGCCTGGAGCGGGACAGCCTACGAGCAGTACTTC
>few|TRBD1|TRBV6-1|TRBJ2-2
CASTQGVANTGELFF
TGTGCCAGCACCCAGGGGGTCGCGAACACCGGGGAGCTGTTTTTT
>few|TRBD1|TRBV25-1|TRBJ1-5
CASSDHTGGVNQPQHF
TGTGCCAGCAGTGATCACACAGGGGGCGTCAATCAGCCCCAGCATTTT
>.|TRBD1|TRBV20-1|TRBJ1-1
CSARAIQGAGTEAFF
TGCAGTGCTAGAGCAATACAGGGGGCTGGAACTGAAGCTTTCTTT
>many|.|TRBV28|TRBJ2-7
CASRFMRQTYEQYF
TGTGCCAGCAGGTTTATGAGGCAGACCTACGAGCAGTACTTC
>.|.|TRBV28|TRBJ2-2
CASSLSMGFPRELFF
TGTGCCAGCAGTTTATCTATGGGTTTCCCCCGGGAGCTGTTTTTT
>many|TRBD1|TRBV2|TRBJ2-2
CASSEALQGTGVSGELFF
TGTGCCAGCAGTGAAGCGCTTCAAGGGACAGGGGTTTCCGGGGAGCTGTTTTTT
>.|.|TRBV29-1|TRBJ2-7
CSAFDRRAYEQYF
TGCAGCGCCTTCGACAGGCGCGCCTACGAGCAGTACTTC
>few|TRBD1|TRBV24-1|TRBJ1-4
CATSDVGQGNEKLFF
TGTGCCACCAGTGATGTGGGACAGGGGAATGAAAAACTGTTTTTT
>many|.|TRBV6-5|TRBJ1-2
CASSYTRDTGAYGYTF
TGTGCCAGCAGTTACACAAGGGACACGGGGGCTTATGGCTACACCTTC
>few|TRBD2|TRBV20-1|TRBJ2-7
CSARVPSGSGQYF
TGCAGTGCTAGGGTCCCTAGCGGGAGTGGGCAGTACTTC
>few|TRBD1|TRBV28|TRBJ2-1
CASRSGQYNEQFF
TGTGCCAGCAGGTCGGGACAGTACAATGAGCAGTTCTTC
>many|TRBD1|TRBV6-2/TRBV6-3|TRBJ2-7
CASSHQAGTGMTYEQYF
TGTGCCAGCAGCCACCAGGCTGGGACAGGGATGACCTACGAGCAGTACTTC
>many|.|TRBV11-2|TRBJ2-7
CASSPSPRTSNYEQYF
TGTGCCAGCAGCCCCTCCCCCCGGACTTCCAATTACGAGCAGTACTTC
>many|TRBD1|TRBV28|TRBJ1-2
CASKTGGANYGYTF
TGTGCCAGCAAGACAGGGGGAGCTAACTATGGCTACACCTTC
>few|TRBD2|TRBV19|TRBJ2-7
CASSMGRLAYEQYF
TGTGCCAGTAGTATGGGGAGACTAGCGTACGAGCAGTACTTC
>many|TRBD2|TRBV5-1|TRBJ2-1
CASRDSGRAAEQFF
TGCGCCAGCAGAGATAGCGGGAGGGCCGCTGAGCAGTTCTTC
>many|TRBD1|TRBV9|TRBJ2-7
CASSVGQGLGGYEQYF
TGTGCCAGCAGCGTAGGACAGGGGTTGGGGGGTTACGAGCAGTACTTC
>.|.|TRBV10-3|TRBJ2-3
CAISNTDTQYF
TGTGCCATCAGTAACACAGATACGCAGTATTTT
>.|.|TRBV4-2|TRBJ2-2
CASSQGSPGGNTGELFF
TGTGCCAGCAGCCAAGGGTCCCCCGGGGGGAACACCGGGGAGCTGTTTTTT
>many|.|TRBV6-2/TRBV6-3|TRBJ2-7
CASSYSKYEQYF
TGTGCCAGCAGTTACTCGAAGTACGAGCAGTACTTC
>many|TRBD2|TRBV6-2/TRBV6-3|TRBJ2-1
CASEWASGAYNEQFF
TGTGCCAGCGAGTGGGCTAGCGGGGCGTACAATGAGCAGTTCTTC
>many|TRBD1|TRBV7-9|TRBJ1-1
CASSPTGQVGVTEAFF
TGTGCCAGCAGCCCAACGGGACAGGTGGGGGTCACTGAAGCTTTCTTT
>.|.|TRBV20-1|TRBJ1-6
CSASITGESPLHF
TGCAGTGCTTCAATCACAGGAGAATCACCCCTCCACTTT
>many|.|TRBV6-1|TRBJ1-5
CASSPTSWSNQPQHF
TGTGCCAGCAGTCCCACCTCATGGAGCAATCAGCCCCAGCATTTT
>many|TRBD2|TRBV7-2|TRBJ2-1
CASRESSGSLYNEQFF
TGTGCCAGCAGGGAGTCTAGCGGGAGTCTCTACAATGAGCAGTTCTTC
>many|.|TRBV7-6|TRBJ2-2
CASSQDGNTGELFF
TGTGCCAGCAGCCAAGACGGGAACACCGGGGAGCTGTTTTTT